The 6 T cell receptor beta chains below come from one sample, sequenced in a study of human T cells and chemical hapten exposure. As the library was built, unique molecular identifiers were attached to individual cDNA molecules. Via MiXCR, TCRdb re-called the reads, giving one row per CDR3 protein. The table includes about 120,000 distinct CDR3 sequences, 8.5% detected once. Unfractionated whole blood was the source of the extracted total RNA. Source material: whole blood. The receptors here all came from a human donor in good health. Some clones in this sample may be carry-over from other donors' samples.

This clonotype has at least ten counts. This rearrangement joins TRBV21-1 to TRBJ2-3; TRBD1, the table's D call, lacks a check against the DNA. TRBV21-1 is designated a pseudogene. The length of the CDR3 is 15 residues. CDR3 protein: CASTGFPSAPDTQYF. DNA for the CDR3: TGTGCCAGCACTGGTTTCCCTAGCGCCCCAGATACGCAGTATTTT.

This clonotype was observed many times. V is TRBV12-3 or TRBV12-4 and J is TRBJ2-1; TRBD1 might be the D (6 bases). Between the trimmed V and J ends, which lost 5 bases and 8 bases, there was a span of 10 bases. The length of the CDR3 is 12 residues. DNA for the CDR3: TGTGCCAGCAGTCCAGGGGTCCATGAGCAGTTCTTC. This encodes CASSPGVHEQFF.

This clonotype has a handful of counts. The V gene is TRBV7-8, the J gene TRBJ1-1; 8 bases align to TRBD1. CDR1 and CDR2 from the germline V gene are SGHVS and FQNEAQ. After removal of 5 bases from V and 8 bases from J, the junction contained 13 bases not matched to a gene. This CDR3 region has 15 residues. The CDR3 bases are TGTGCCAGCAGCCGCGCGGGGCAGGGGGCGGTGGAAGCTTTCTTT. This encodes CASSRAGQGAVEAFF. The whole variable domain, filled in from reference TRBV7-8 and TRBJ1-1, reads GAGVSQSPRYKVAKRGQDVALRCDPISGHVSLFWYQQALGQGPEFLTYFQNEAQLDKSGLPSDRFFAERPEGSVSTLKIQRTQQEDSAVYLCASSRAGQGAVEAFFGQGTRLTVV.

This clonotype was counted only a few times. The gene calls are TRBV3-1 and TRBJ2-3; D perhaps matches TRBD2 (6 bases). V shed 0 bases and J shed 2 bases, with 15 bases lying between them. The germline V gene has CDR1 LGHDT and CDR2 YNNKEL (reference sequence). The CDR3 covers 17 residues. CDR3 DNA: TGTGCCAGCAGCCAAGATCACGGTCTAGCGCCCACAGATACGCAGTATTTT. Amino acids: CASSQDHGLAPTDTQYF.

This clonotype has a count of ten or more. The CDR3: CASSLKGSPNTEAFF. CDR3 sequence (DNA): TGTGCCAGCAGTTTAAAAGGGAGCCCGAACACTGAAGCTTTCTTT. This chain uses TRBV12-3 or TRBV12-4 with TRBJ1-1; no clear D gene. Trimming took 2 bases from V and 1 from J, leaving 11 bases between them. This CDR3 spans 15 amino acids.

To note about this clonotype: Compared with germline, one end of the junction differs, possibly owing to a read error. The rearrangement links TRBV4-3 to TRBJ2-2; D might be TRBD1 (5 bases). This CDR3 contains 15 residues. Germline V gene lookup returns CDR1 LGHNA and CDR2 YSLEER. The CDR3 coding sequence is TGCGCCAGAAGCCAACAGACAGTGAACACCGGGGAGCTGTTTTTT. Translating it yields CARSQQTVNTGELFF.